This T cell receptor (beta chain) appears in the sequencing data of a study of Ad26.COV2.S vaccination and SARS-CoV-2 variants. Study information: Intramuscular Ad26.COV2.S at 5x10^10 or 1x10^11 viral particles. Study-wide results and limits: Those who received the vaccine showed greater spike-specific TCR breadth than those given placebo.

Treatment defined: roughly 18 received Ad26.COV2.S at low or high dose, single or two shots; roughly five received placebo; per-sample allocation not given. Collection of samples fell on day 63 after the first vaccine or placebo injection. The shot given was an Ad26 vector that makes Wuhan-strain SARS-CoV-2 spike. Assay: immunoSEQ multiplex PCR; the TCRdb copy retains only in-frame clones and omits some. The sample consists of fewer than 500,000 clones, 89% of them appearing once. CDR3 size: 16 residues. Trimming left V 3 bases short and J 3 bases short, with 16 bases between. The germline V gene has CDR1 SGHNT and CDR2 YYREEE (reference sequence). The count of this clone is one. The target antigen is unknown.

This specimen was peripheral blood, taken in a trial of Ad26.COV2.S vaccine versus placebo. The TCR comes from a person between 18 and 60 years old who received the Ad26.COV2.S COVID-19 vaccine or a placebo. The chain is built from TRBV5-4 and TRBJ2-1, with a possible D match to TRBD1 (5 bases). The CDR3: CASSSQKGWSYNEQFF. Written as DNA, the CDR3 is TGTGCCAGCAGCTCTCAAAAGGGGTGGAGCTACAATGAGCAGTTCTTC.